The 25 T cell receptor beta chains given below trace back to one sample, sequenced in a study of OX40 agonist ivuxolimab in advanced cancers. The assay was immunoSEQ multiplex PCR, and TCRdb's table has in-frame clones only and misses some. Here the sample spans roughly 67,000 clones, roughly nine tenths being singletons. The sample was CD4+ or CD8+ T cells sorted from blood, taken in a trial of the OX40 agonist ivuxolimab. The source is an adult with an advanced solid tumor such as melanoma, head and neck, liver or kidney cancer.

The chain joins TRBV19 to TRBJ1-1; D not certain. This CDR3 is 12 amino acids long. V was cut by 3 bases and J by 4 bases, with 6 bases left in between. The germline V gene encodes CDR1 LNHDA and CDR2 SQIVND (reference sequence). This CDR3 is CASSMGITEAFF. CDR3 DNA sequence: TGTGCCAGTAGTATGGGCATCACTGAAGCTTTCTTT.

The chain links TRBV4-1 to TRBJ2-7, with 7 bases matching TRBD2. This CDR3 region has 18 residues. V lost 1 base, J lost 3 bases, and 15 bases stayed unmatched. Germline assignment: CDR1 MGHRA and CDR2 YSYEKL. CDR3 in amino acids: CASSQVLAGTIGSYEQYF. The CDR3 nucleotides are TGCGCCAGCAGCCAAGTTCTAGCCGGGACTATTGGGAGCTACGAGCAGTACTTC.

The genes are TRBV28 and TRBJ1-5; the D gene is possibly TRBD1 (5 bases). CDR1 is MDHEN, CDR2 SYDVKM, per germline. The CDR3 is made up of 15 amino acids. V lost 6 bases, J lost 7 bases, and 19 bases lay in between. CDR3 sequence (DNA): TGTGCCAGCAGAGGAGGACCGGTTGAGGGGCAGCCCCAGCATTTT. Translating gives CASRGGPVEGQPQHF. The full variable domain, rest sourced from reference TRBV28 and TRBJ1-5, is DVKVTQSSRYLVKRTGEKVFLECVQDMDHENMFWYRQDPGLGLRLIYFSYDVKMKEKGDIPEGYSVSREKKERFSLILESASTNQTSMYLCASRGGPVEGQPQHFGDGTRLSIL.

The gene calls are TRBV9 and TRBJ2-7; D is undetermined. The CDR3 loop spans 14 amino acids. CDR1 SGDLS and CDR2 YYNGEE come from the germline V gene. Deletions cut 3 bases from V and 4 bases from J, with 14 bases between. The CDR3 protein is CASSASGGGYEQYF. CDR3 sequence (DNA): TGTGCCAGCAGCGCCTCAGGTGGCGGTTACGAGCAGTACTTC.

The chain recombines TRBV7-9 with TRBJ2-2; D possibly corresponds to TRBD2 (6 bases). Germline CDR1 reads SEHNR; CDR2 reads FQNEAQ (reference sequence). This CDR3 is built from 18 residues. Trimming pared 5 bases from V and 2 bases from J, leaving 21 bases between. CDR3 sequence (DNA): TGTGCCAGCAGCCCCTTGGTAGGGGACTTTGAAAACACCGGGGAGCTGTTTTTT. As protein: CASSPLVGDFENTGELFF.

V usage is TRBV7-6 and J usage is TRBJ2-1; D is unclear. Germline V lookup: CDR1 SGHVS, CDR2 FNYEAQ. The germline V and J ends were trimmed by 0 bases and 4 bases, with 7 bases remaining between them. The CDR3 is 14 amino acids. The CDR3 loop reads CASSLAHGYNEQFF. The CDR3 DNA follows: TGTGCCAGCAGCTTAGCACACGGGTACAATGAGCAGTTCTTC.

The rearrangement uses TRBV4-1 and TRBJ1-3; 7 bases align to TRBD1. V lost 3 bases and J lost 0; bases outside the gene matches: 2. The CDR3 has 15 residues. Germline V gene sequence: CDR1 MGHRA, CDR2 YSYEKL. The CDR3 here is CASSQTGSSGNTIYF. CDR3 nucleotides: TGCGCCAGCAGCCAGACAGGGAGCTCTGGAAACACCATATATTTT.

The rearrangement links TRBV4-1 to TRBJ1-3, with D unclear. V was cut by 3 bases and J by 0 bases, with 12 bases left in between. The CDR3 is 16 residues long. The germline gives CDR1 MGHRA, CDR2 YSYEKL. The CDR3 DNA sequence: TGCGCCAGCAGCCACCCGGACGGCAACTCTGGAAACACCATATATTTT. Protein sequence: CASSHPDGNSGNTIYF.

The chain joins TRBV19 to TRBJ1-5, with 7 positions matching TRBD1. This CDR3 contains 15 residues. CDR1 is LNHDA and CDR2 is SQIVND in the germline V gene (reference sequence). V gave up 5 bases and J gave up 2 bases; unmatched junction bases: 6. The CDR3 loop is CASSADREGNQPQHF. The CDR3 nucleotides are TGTGCCAGTAGTGCCGACAGGGAAGGCAATCAGCCCCAGCATTTT.

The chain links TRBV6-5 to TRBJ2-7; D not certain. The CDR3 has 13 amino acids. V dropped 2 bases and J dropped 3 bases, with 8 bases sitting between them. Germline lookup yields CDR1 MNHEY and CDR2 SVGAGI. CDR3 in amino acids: CASSYLDGYEQYF. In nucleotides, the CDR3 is TGTGCCAGCAGTTACCTCGACGGCTACGAGCAGTACTTC.

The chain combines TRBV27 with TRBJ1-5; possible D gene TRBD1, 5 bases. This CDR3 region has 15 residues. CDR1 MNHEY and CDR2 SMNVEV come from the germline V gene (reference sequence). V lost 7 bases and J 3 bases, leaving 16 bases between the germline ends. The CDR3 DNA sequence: TGTGCCAGCACTAATGTCCCAGGGTACAATCAGCCCCAGCATTTT. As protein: CASTNVPGYNQPQHF.

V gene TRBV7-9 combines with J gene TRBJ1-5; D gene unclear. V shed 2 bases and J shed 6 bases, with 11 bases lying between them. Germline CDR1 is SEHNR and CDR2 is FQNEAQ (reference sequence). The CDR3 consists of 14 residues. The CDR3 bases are TGTGCCAGCAGCTTACGGGAAACGGGTCAGCCCCAGCATTTT. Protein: CASSLRETGQPQHF.

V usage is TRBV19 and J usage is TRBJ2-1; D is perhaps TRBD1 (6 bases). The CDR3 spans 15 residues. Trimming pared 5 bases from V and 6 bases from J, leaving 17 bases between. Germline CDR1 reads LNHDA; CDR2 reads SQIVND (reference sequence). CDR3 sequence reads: CASSLHWGPTNEQFF. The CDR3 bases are TGTGCCAGTAGTCTACACTGGGGGCCAACCAATGAGCAGTTCTTC. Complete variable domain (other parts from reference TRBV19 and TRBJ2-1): DGGITQSPKYLFRKEGQNVTLSCEQNLNHDAMYWYRQDPGQGLRLIYYSQIVNDFQKGDIAEGYSVSREKKESFPLTVTSAQKNPTAFYLCASSLHWGPTNEQFFGPGTRLTVL.

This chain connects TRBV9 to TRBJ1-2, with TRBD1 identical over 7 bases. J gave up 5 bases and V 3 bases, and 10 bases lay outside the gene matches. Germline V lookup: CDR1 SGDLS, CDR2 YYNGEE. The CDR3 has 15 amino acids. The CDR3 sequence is CASSGGQAAPYGYTF. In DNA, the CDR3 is TGTGCCAGCAGCGGCGGACAGGCCGCGCCTTATGGCTACACCTTC.

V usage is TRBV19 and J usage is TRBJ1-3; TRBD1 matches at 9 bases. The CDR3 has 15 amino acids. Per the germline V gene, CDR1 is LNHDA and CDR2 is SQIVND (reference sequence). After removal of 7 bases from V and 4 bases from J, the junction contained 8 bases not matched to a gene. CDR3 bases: TGTGCCAGTAATTGGGGGACAGGGTACGGAAACACCATATATTTT. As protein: CASNWGTGYGNTIYF. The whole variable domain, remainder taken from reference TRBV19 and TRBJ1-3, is DGGITQSPKYLFRKEGQNVTLSCEQNLNHDAMYWYRQDPGQGLRLIYYSQIVNDFQKGDIAEGYSVSREKKESFPLTVTSAQKNPTAFYLCASNWGTGYGNTIYFGEGSWLTVV.

CDR3 amino acids: CSVENRGRYEQYF. CDR3 nucleotides: TGCAGCGTTGAAAACAGGGGGAGGTACGAGCAGTACTTC. The chain couples TRBV29-1 to TRBJ2-7; 8 bases are a match to TRBD1. This CDR3 has 13 amino acids. Germline loops: CDR1 SQVTM, CDR2 ANQGSEA. V shed 2 bases and J 4 bases; nucleotides not matched to a gene: 4.

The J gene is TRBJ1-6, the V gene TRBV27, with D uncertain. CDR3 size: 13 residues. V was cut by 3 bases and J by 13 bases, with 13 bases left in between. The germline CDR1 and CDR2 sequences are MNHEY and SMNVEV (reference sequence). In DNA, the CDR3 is TGTGCCAGCAGTTTGGGCAGGTTAAAGCCCCTCCACTTT. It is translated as CASSLGRLKPLHF.

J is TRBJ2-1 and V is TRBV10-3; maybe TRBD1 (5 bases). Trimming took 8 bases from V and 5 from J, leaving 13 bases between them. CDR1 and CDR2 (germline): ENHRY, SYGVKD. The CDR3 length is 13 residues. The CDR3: CAIPGPTNNEQFF. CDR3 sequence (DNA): TGTGCCATCCCAGGGCCCACTAACAATGAGCAGTTCTTC.

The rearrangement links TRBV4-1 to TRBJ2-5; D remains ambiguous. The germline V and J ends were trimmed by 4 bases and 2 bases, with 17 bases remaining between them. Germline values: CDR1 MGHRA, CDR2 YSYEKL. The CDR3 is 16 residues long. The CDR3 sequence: CASSRERVLGQETQYF. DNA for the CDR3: TGCGCCAGCAGCCGAGAAAGGGTGTTGGGGCAAGAGACCCAGTACTTC.

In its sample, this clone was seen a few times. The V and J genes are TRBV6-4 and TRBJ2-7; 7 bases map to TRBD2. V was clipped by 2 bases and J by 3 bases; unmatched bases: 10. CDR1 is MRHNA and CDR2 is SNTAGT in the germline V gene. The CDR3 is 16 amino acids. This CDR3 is CASSDRRERGNYEQYF. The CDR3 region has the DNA TGTGCCAGCAGTGACCGCAGGGAGCGGGGAAACTACGAGCAGTACTTC.

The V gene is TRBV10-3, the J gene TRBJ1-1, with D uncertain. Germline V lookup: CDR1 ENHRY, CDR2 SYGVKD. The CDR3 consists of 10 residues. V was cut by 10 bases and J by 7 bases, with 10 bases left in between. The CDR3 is CATRDVEAFF. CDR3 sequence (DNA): TGTGCCACCCGGGATGTTGAAGCTTTCTTT.

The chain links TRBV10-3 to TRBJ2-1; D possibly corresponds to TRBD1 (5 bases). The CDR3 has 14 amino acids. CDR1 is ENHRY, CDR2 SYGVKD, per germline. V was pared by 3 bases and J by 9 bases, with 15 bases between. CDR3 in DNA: TGTGCCATCAGTGACCCCCAGGGTAGGGGTGAGCAGTTCTTC. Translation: CAISDPQGRGEQFF.

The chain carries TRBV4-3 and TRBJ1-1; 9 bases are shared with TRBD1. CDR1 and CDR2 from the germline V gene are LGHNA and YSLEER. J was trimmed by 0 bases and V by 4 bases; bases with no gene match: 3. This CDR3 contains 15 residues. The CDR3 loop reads CASSPGQGLNTEAFF. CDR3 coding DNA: TGCGCCAGCAGCCCGGGACAGGGCTTGAACACTGAAGCTTTCTTT.

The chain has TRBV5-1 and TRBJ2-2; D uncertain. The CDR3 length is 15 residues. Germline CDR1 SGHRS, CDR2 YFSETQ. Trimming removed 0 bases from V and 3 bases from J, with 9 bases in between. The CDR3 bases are TGCGCCAGCAGCTTGGTTAGTCATGACACCGGGGAGCTGTTTTTT. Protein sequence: CASSLVSHDTGELFF. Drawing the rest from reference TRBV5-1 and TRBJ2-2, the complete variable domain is KAGVTQTPRYLIKTRGQQVTLSCSPISGHRSVSWYQQTPGQGLQFLFEYFSETQRNKGNFPGRFSGRQFSNSRSEMNVSTLELGDSALYLCASSLVSHDTGELFFGEGSRLTVL.

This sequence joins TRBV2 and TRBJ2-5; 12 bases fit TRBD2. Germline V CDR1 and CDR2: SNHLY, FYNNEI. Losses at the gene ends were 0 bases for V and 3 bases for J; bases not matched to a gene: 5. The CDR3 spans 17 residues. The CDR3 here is CASSEALRLAGEETQYF. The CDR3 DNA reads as TGTGCCAGCAGTGAAGCGCTGAGACTAGCGGGGGAAGAGACCCAGTACTTC.